This is a list of T cell receptor beta chains from one sample in a study of cytotoxic CD8 clonotypes in ibrutinib-treated CLL. The table came from immunoSEQ multiplex PCR; TCRdb's copy has only in-frame clones and leaves some out. The sample carries some 300,000 clones, roughly 80% recorded once. The input for sequencing was PBMCs, taken before ibrutinib treatment. Source of these receptors: a human donor with chronic lymphocytic leukemia. Both conserved end residues are part of each CDR3.

cdr3_aa	j_call	v_call
CASSEQGTWGTEAFF	TRBJ1-1	TRBV6-1
CASSGRTSGPASSYNEQFF	TRBJ2-1	TRBV5-1
CSVAGGSYNEQFF	TRBJ2-1	TRBV29-1
CASTKQGIQPQHF	TRBJ1-5	TRBV5-6
CASSQDSAGAPDTQYF	TRBJ2-3	TRBV4-3
CATSDPGQGYEQYF	TRBJ2-7	TRBV15
CASSFGGQSTGELFF	TRBJ2-2	TRBV5-4
CASSLLGRGIDTQYF	TRBJ2-3	TRBV27
CASSSRGDQPQHF	TRBJ1-5	TRBV7-2
CASSLLVTDAYGYTF	TRBJ1-2	TRBV5-1
CASSGQGREKLFF	TRBJ1-4	TRBV10-1
CASSQDPLKEYSETQYF	TRBJ2-5	TRBV4-1
CASSRAPATDTQYF	TRBJ2-3	TRBV6-5
CSASYGYTF	TRBJ1-2	TRBV20-1
CASSLFSGGAYNEQFF	TRBJ2-1	TRBV28
CASSPDSWNTEAFF	TRBJ1-1	TRBV5-1
CASSLVLVEGGEQYF	TRBJ2-7	TRBV11-2
CASSVGPPRGMITYEQYF	TRBJ2-7	TRBV9
CASSYSRGFYGYTF	TRBJ1-2	TRBV6-5
CASSQDSGRASTQYF	TRBJ2-3	TRBV4-3
CASSVTGTGFETQYF	TRBJ2-5	TRBV9
CASSLYGQGTGETQYF	TRBJ2-5	TRBV18